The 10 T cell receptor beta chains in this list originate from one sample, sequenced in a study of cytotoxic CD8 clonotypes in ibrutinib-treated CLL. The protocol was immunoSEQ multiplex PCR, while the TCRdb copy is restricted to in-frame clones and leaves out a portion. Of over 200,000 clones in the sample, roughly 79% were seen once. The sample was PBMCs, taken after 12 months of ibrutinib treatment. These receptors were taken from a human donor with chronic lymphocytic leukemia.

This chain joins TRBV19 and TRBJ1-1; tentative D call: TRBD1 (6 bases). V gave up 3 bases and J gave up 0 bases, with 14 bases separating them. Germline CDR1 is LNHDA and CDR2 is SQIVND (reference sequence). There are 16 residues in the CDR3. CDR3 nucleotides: TGTGCCAGTAGTATGGACAGCGCCGGCATGAACACTGAAGCTTTCTTT. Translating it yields CASSMDSAGMNTEAFF.

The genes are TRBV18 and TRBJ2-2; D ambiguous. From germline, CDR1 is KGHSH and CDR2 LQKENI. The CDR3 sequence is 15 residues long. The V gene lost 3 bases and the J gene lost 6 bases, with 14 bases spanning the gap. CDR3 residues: CASSPSEIKAGELFF. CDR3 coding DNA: TGTGCCAGCTCACCCTCAGAGATTAAGGCCGGGGAGCTGTTTTTT.

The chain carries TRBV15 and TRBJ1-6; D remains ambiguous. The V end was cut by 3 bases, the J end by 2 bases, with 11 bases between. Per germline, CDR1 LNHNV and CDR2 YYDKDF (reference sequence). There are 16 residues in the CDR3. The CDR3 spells CATSRAAGTYNSPLHF. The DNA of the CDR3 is TGTGCCACCAGCAGGGCGGCCGGGACCTATAATTCACCCCTCCACTTT.

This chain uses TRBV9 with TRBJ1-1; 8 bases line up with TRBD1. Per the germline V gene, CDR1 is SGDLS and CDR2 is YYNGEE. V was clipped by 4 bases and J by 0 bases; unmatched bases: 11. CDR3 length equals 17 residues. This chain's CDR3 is CASSPGTGKSLNTEAFF. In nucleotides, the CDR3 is TGTGCCAGCAGCCCCGGGACAGGTAAGAGTCTGAACACTGAAGCTTTCTTT.

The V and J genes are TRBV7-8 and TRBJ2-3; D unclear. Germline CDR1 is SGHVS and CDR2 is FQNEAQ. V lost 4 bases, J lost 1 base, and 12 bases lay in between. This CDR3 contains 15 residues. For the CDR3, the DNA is TGTGCCAGCAGCTCCGGAGATGTGGGCACAGATACGCAGTATTTT. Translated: CASSSGDVGTDTQYF.

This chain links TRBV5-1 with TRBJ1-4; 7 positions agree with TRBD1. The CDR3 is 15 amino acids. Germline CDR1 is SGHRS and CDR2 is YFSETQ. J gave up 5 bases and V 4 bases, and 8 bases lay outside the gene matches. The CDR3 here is CASSPGGQSNEKLFF. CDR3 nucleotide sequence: TGCGCCAGCAGCCCGGGGGGACAGTCGAATGAAAAACTGTTTTTT.

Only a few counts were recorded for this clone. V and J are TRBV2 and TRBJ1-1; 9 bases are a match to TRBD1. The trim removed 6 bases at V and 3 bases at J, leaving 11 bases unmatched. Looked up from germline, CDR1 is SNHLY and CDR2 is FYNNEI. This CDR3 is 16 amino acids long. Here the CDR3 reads CASRGDRVRGDTEAFF. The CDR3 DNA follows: TGTGCCAGCAGGGGGGACAGGGTGAGAGGGGACACTGAAGCTTTCTTT.

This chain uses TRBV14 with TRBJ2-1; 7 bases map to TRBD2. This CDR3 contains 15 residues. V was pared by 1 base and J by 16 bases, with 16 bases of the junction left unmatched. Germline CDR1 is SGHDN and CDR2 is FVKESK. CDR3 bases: TGTGCCAGCAGCCAAGTCGGTAAAGGAGGGAGGGAGCTTTTCTTC. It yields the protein CASSQVGKGGRELFF.

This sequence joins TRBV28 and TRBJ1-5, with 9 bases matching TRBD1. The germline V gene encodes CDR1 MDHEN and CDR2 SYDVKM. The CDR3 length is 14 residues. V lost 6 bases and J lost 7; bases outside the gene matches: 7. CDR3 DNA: TGTGCCAGCAGGGTACAGGGGGCGTGGCAGCCCCAGCATTTT. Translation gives CASRVQGAWQPQHF. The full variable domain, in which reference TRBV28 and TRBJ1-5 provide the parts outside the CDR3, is DVKVTQSSRYLVKRTGEKVFLECVQDMDHENMFWYRQDPGLGLRLIYFSYDVKMKEKGDIPEGYSVSREKKERFSLILESASTNQTSMYLCASRVQGAWQPQHFGDGTRLSIL.

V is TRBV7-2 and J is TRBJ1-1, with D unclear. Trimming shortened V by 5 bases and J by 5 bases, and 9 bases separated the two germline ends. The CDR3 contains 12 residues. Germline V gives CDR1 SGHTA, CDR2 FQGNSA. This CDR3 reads CASSRGQTEAFF. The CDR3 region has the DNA TGTGCCAGCAGCCGGGGTCAAACTGAAGCTTTCTTT.